This TCR beta chain was observed in a study of shared clonotypes between healthy human individuals. Study-wide context: The donor pool was made up of two women and a few men aged 18 to 49.

Concerning this clone: Other DNA sequences of this sample code for an identical CDR3.

Germline values: CDR1 SEHNR, CDR2 FQNEAQ (reference sequence). V lost 1 base and J 3 bases, leaving 6 bases between the germline ends. The CDR3 totals 13 residues. Profiled with immunoSEQ multiplex PCR; TCRdb holds only in-frame clones, not every one. The data contain about 2 million clones, approximately 94% of them singletons. Naive CD8 cells comprised CD45RO-negative, CCR7-positively selected cells, excluding terminally differentiated effector memory CD45RA+ cells. All of the donors resided in Nashville, Tennessee, and each was a Caucasian adult. The specimen was naive CD8+ T cells sorted from blood. The sequence was collected from a man aged 18 to 35 in good health. The V and J genes are TRBV7-9 and TRBJ2-5; possibly TRBD1 for D (6 bases). The CDR3 here is CASSLDREETQYF. CDR3 in DNA: TGTGCCAGCAGCTTAGACAGGGAAGAGACCCAGTACTTC.